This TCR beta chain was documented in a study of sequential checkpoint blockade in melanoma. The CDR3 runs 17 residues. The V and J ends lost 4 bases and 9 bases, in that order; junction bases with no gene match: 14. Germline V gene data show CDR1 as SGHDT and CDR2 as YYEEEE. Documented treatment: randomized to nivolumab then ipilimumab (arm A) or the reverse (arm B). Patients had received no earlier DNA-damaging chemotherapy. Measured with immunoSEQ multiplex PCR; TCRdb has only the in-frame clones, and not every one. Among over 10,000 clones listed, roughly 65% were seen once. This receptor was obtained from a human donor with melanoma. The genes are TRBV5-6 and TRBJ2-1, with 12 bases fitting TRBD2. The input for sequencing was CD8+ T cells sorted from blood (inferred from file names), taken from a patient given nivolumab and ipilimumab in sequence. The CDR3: CASSREGGLAGGPEQFF. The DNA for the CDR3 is TGTGCCAGCAGCCGAGAAGGCGGGCTAGCGGGGGGGCCTGAGCAGTTCTTC.